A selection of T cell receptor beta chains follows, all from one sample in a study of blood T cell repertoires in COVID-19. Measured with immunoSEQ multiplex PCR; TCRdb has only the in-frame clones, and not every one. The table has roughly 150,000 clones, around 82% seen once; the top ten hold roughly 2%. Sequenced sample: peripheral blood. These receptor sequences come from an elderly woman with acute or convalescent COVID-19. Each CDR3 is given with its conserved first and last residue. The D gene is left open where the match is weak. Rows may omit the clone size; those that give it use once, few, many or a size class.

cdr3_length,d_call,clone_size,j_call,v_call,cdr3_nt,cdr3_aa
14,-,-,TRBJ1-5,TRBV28,TGTGCCAGCAGTACGGGTGGGGGGAATCAGCCCCAGCATTTT,CASSTGGGNQPQHF
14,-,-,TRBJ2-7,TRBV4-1,TGCGCCAGCAGCCAAGATCAACTAGCTGGCGAGCAGTACTTC,CASSQDQLAGEQYF
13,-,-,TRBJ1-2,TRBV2,TGTGCCAGCAGGCCCGGGGGTTTTGGTAGCTACACCTTC,CASRPGGFGSYTF
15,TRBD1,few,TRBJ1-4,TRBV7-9,TGTGCCAGCAGCTCCACAGGGGTTCCTAATGAAAAACTGTTTTTT,CASSSTGVPNEKLFF
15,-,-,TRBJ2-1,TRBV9,TGTGCCAGCAGCGTAGTCGGAGTTCGTCGAAATGAGCAGTTCTTC,CASSVVGVRRNEQFF
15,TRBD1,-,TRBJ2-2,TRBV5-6,TGTGCCAGCAGCTTTGGGACAGGGAGAACCGGGGAGCTGTTTTTT,CASSFGTGRTGELFF
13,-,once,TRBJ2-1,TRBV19,TGTGCCAGTAGACTAGCCGGAACCAATGAGCAGTTCTTC,CASRLAGTNEQFF
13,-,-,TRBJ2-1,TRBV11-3,TGTGCCAGCAGCAGGGGGGGCAACAATGAGCAGTTCTTC,CASSRGGNNEQFF
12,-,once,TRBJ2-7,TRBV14,TGTGCCAGCAGCCGAACGGGCTACGAGCAGTACTTC,CASSRTGYEQYF
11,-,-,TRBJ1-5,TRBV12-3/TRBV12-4,TGTGCCAGCGGTAACAGTGGGCCCCAGCATTTT,CASGNSGPQHF
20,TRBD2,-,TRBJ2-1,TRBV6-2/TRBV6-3,TGTGCCAGCAGTTACCCACCGACTAGCGGGACCGTTAGCTCCTACAATGAGCAGTTCTTC,CASSYPPTSGTVSSYNEQFF
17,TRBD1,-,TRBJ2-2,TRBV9,TGTGCCAGCAGCGCGATGACAGGGGTGGGGAACACCGGGGAGCTGTTTTTT,CASSAMTGVGNTGELFF
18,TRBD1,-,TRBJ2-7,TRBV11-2,TGTGCCAGCAGCTTAAGGGGGACAGGGGTTAAAAGCTCCTACGAGCAGTACTTC,CASSLRGTGVKSSYEQYF
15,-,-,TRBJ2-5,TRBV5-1,TGCGCCAGCAGCTTGGTGGGCGCCAACCAAGAGACCCAGTACTTC,CASSLVGANQETQYF
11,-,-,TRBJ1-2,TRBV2,TGTGCCAGCAGTGCTGGGGCTGGCTACACCTTC,CASSAGAGYTF
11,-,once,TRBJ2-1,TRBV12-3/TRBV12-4,TGTGCCAGCAATTTCGTCAATGAGCAGTTCTTC,CASNFVNEQFF